Detailed here is one T cell receptor beta chain. These data come from a study of blood T cell repertoires in COVID-19. The protocol was immunoSEQ multiplex PCR, while the TCRdb copy is restricted to in-frame clones and leaves out a portion. The sample holds 150,000 to 200,000 clones, around 90% seen once. With 3 bases removed from V and 8 bases from J, the gap between germline ends came to 7 bases. Germline assignment: CDR1 LNHDA and CDR2 SQIVND (reference sequence). The CDR3 consists of 12 residues. Specimen: PBMCs or T cells enriched from blood (not recorded which). The chain is built from TRBV19 and TRBJ1-4; weak D call: TRBD1 (6 bases). The source is a woman aged 25-40 years who had recovered from COVID-19. The DNA of the CDR3 is TGTGCCAGTAGTATCAGGGGCGAAAAACTGTTTTTT. Encoded protein: CASSIRGEKLFF.